Each of the 23 T cell receptor beta chains below was sequenced from the same sample in a study of post-analysis software for immune sequencing data. Their recognized antigens are unknown. Unique molecular identifiers featured in each of the TCR beta cDNA libraries. TCRdb itself ran the PCR reads through MiXCR, one entry per CDR3 protein. The data hold approximately 730,000 distinct CDR3 sequences, with about half observed a single time. Findings of the study overall: The five TRBV segments detected at higher frequency in patients than in controls included TRBV5-6, TRBV5-1 and TRBV20-1.

Sequenced sample: blood. These receptors were collected from a girl aged 5-17 years with multiple sclerosis.

The chain recombines TRBV3-1 with TRBJ2-1, with D uncertain. Germline loops: CDR1 LGHDT, CDR2 YNNKEL (reference sequence). V was cut by 2 bases and J by 5 bases, with 10 bases left in between. The CDR3 runs 14 residues. This CDR3 reads CASSQLANDNEQFF. As DNA, the CDR3 is TGTGCCAGCAGCCAACTTGCAAATGACAATGAGCAGTTCTTC.

The gene calls are TRBV11-1 and TRBJ1-2, with 9 nucleotides matching TRBD1. Per germline, CDR1 SGHAT and CDR2 FQDESV (reference sequence). This CDR3 is 16 amino acids long. J was trimmed by 3 bases and V by 4 bases; bases with no gene match: 9. CDR3 loop: CASSSPPGQGYYGYTF. The CDR3 nucleotides read TGTGCCAGCAGCTCACCGCCGGGACAGGGCTACTATGGCTACACCTTC.

The chain employs TRBV7-9 and TRBJ1-4, with TRBD1 matching over 10 bases. Germline V gene lookup returns CDR1 SEHNR and CDR2 FQNEAQ (reference sequence). With V trimmed by 5 bases and J by 1 base, 1 base remained unmatched. The CDR3 consists of 15 residues. The CDR3 coding sequence is TGTGCCAGCAGCCGGACAGGGGGAACTAATGAAAAACTGTTTTTT. Translated: CASSRTGGTNEKLFF.

The genes are TRBV3-1 and TRBJ1-2; D unresolved. Trimming cost V 0 bases and J 6 bases, with 2 bases left between them. Germline values: CDR1 LGHDT, CDR2 YNNKEL (reference sequence). This CDR3 has 11 amino acids. This CDR3 reads CASSQEDGYTF. For the CDR3, the DNA is TGTGCCAGCAGCCAAGAGGATGGCTACACCTTC.

This clonotype was counted between two and nine times. This chain connects TRBV29-1 to TRBJ1-1; D ambiguous. The length of the CDR3 is 11 residues. Deletions cut 6 bases from V and 1 base from J, with 6 bases between. From germline, CDR1 is SQVTM and CDR2 ANQGSEA. The CDR3 here is CSVVRNTEAFF. CDR3 sequence (DNA): TGCAGCGTCGTTAGGAACACTGAAGCTTTCTTT.

Turning to this clonotype: An end of the junction does not agree with germline; a read error may underlie this. The rearrangement links TRBV7-6 to TRBJ2-3; a weak D match, TRBD1 (5 bases). This CDR3 has 14 residues. The V gene's germline CDR1 is SGHVS and CDR2 FNYEAQ. CDR3 loop: CVSSRQFGTDTQYF. CDR3 DNA: TGTGTCAGCAGCCGACAGTTTGGCACAGATACGCAGTATTTT.

This sequence joins TRBV2 and TRBJ2-7, with 7 bases that match TRBD1. The CDR3 runs to 15 residues. V dropped 4 bases and J dropped 6; count of bases not matched to a gene: 12. CDR1 is SNHLY and CDR2 is FYNNEI in the germline V gene. CDR3 sequence (DNA): TGTGCCAGCAGTGTTCTGGACAGGAGCGCGGGCGAGCAGTACTTC. This translates into CASSVLDRSAGEQYF.

As DNA, the CDR3 is TGTGCCAGCAGTTACACAGGGGACTATAATTCACCCCTCCACTTT. Translating it yields CASSYTGDYNSPLHF. J is TRBJ1-6 and V is TRBV6-5; 7 nucleotides align to TRBD1. This CDR3 has 15 residues. Unmatched junction bases numbered 1, after V lost 2 bases and J lost 3 bases. Germline V gene data show CDR1 as MNHEY and CDR2 as SVGAGI.

This clonotype has only a few counts. V is TRBV4-3 and J is TRBJ1-5; D ambiguous. From germline, CDR1 is LGHNA and CDR2 YSLEER. Trimming removed 2 bases from V and 0 bases from J, with 11 bases in between. CDR3 size: 16 residues. CDR3 DNA sequence: TGCGCCAGCAGCCAATTTTGGACCGATAGCAATCAGCCCCAGCATTTT. As protein: CASSQFWTDSNQPQHF.

This sequence joins TRBV29-1 and TRBJ2-7; D uncertain. CDR3 length: 13 amino acids. Germline CDR1 and CDR2: SQVTM and ANQGSEA. V was trimmed by 3 bases and J by 0 bases, leaving 9 bases between them. The CDR3 DNA reads TGCAGCGTTGAGGCGAGGAGCTCCTACGAGCAGTACTTC. Translated: CSVEARSSYEQYF.

This clonotype appeared a single time. The genes are TRBV7-9 and TRBJ2-7, with a possible D match to TRBD2 (7 bases). With 1 base removed from V and 0 bases from J, the gap between germline ends came to 10 bases. Germline CDR1 reads SEHNR; CDR2 reads FQNEAQ (reference sequence). CDR3 length equals 15 residues. The CDR3 bases are TGTGCCAGCAGCTTAGGGGAGGGGGTCTCCTACGAGCAGTACTTC. This translates into CASSLGEGVSYEQYF.

Only a few counts were recorded for this clonotype. The chain joins TRBV7-2 to TRBJ2-1; 8 bases are a match to TRBD2. The CDR3 has 17 residues. The trim removed 2 bases at V and 0 bases at J, leaving 6 bases unmatched. Germline V gene sequence: CDR1 SGHTA, CDR2 FQGNSA. CDR3 amino acids: CASSLNTGGSSYNEQFF. The CDR3 DNA sequence: TGTGCCAGCAGCTTAAATACGGGAGGGAGCTCCTACAATGAGCAGTTCTTC.

V usage is TRBV5-1 and J usage is TRBJ1-2; 8 bases are a match to TRBD1. CDR1 SGHRS and CDR2 YFSETQ come from the germline V gene. The V gene end was trimmed by 1 base and the J gene end by 3 bases; junction bases not matched to a gene: 8. This CDR3 comprises 16 residues. The CDR3 coding sequence is TGCGCCAGCAGCTTGATTGGACAGGGTCCCTACTATGGCTACACCTTC. It is translated as CASSLIGQGPYYGYTF.

The chain has TRBV30 and TRBJ2-6, with D perhaps being TRBD1 or TRBD2 (6 bases each). V was cut by 2 bases and J by 1 base, with 12 bases left in between. The V gene's germline CDR1 is GTSNPN and CDR2 SVGIG (reference sequence). This CDR3 spans 16 amino acids. CDR3 sequence reads: CAWSNGGASGANVLTF. The CDR3, as DNA: TGTGCCTGGAGTAACGGGGGCGCATCTGGGGCCAACGTCCTGACTTTC.

This sequence joins TRBV9 and TRBJ1-1; D remains unclear. This CDR3 is built from 15 residues. Germline V gene sequence: CDR1 SGDLS, CDR2 YYNGEE. Trimming pared 0 bases from V and 7 bases from J, leaving 16 bases between. For the CDR3, the DNA is TGTGCCAGCAGCGTAGAAATTAATGGAGGCCGTGAAGCTTTCTTT. Its protein is CASSVEINGGREAFF.

This sequence joins TRBV9 and TRBJ2-1; tentatively, D is TRBD1 or TRBD2 (5 bases each). This CDR3 region has 16 residues. CDR1 SGDLS and CDR2 YYNGEE come from the germline V gene. The germline V and J ends were trimmed by 3 bases and 4 bases, with 17 bases remaining between them. The CDR3 DNA reads as TGTGCCAGCAGCGAGCTGGGGGAGCATTGGTACAATGAGCAGTTCTTC. Its protein product is CASSELGEHWYNEQFF.

The gene calls are TRBV7-9 and TRBJ1-2; 7 bases fit TRBD1. Germline CDR1 SEHNR, CDR2 FQNEAQ (reference sequence). J was trimmed by 4 bases and V by 0 bases; bases with no gene match: 5. CDR3 length equals 15 residues. CDR3: CASSLAGTDSYGYTF. In nucleotides, the CDR3 is TGTGCCAGCAGCTTAGCCGGGACAGACTCCTATGGCTACACCTTC.

The chain is built from TRBV13 and TRBJ2-1, with 13 positions matching TRBD2. V lost 5 bases and J lost 9; bases outside the gene matches: 7. Germline-derived CDR1 and CDR2 are PRHDT and FYEKMQ (reference sequence). CDR3 length: 15 amino acids. This CDR3 is CASSLLAGGPFEQFF. The CDR3, as DNA: TGTGCCAGCAGCCTACTAGCGGGAGGGCCATTTGAGCAGTTCTTC.

This rearrangement joins TRBV11-2 to TRBJ2-3; D gene uncertain. The V end lost 7 bases, the J end lost 3 bases, and 17 bases lay between the germline ends. Germline CDR1 SGHAT, CDR2 FQNNGV. The CDR3 has 15 amino acids. CDR3: CASTNRQNVTDTQYF. The CDR3 DNA follows: TGTGCCAGCACCAATAGACAAAACGTAACAGATACGCAGTATTTT.

This clonotype was counted a few times. V is TRBV20-1 and J is TRBJ2-1; TRBD2 matches at 7 bases. CDR3 length equals 15 residues. CDR1 is DFQATT, CDR2 SNEGSKA, per germline (reference sequence). J gave up 4 bases and V 5 bases, and 11 bases lay outside the gene matches. The CDR3 is CSASGTMRIYNEQFF. Written as DNA, the CDR3 is TGCAGTGCTTCCGGGACTATGAGGATATACAATGAGCAGTTCTTC.

CDR3 DNA sequence: TGTGCCAGCACCAAGTTCCAAGACAGGGGAGTTGGCTACACCTTC. It specifies CASTKFQDRGVGYTF. This chain links TRBV28 with TRBJ1-2; 8 nucleotides line up with TRBD1. The CDR3 is 15 amino acids. With 7 bases clipped from V and 7 bases from J, the junction kept 14 bases outside the gene matches. Looked up from germline, CDR1 is MDHEN and CDR2 is SYDVKM.

The chain joins TRBV4-2 to TRBJ1-2; D might be TRBD1 (6 bases). Trimming took 0 bases from V and 7 from J, leaving 15 bases between them. The CDR3 covers 15 residues. Germline V gene lookup returns CDR1 LGHNA and CDR2 YNFKEQ. CDR3 sequence reads: CASSQDGSGAGGYTF. The CDR3 coding sequence is TGTGCCAGCAGCCAAGATGGATCGGGGGCGGGTGGCTACACCTTC.

This clonotype has a handful of counts. The V call is TRBV5-1, the J call TRBJ2-3, with TRBD2 identical over 10 bases. The V and J ends lost 4 bases and 4 bases, in that order; junction bases with no gene match: 12. CDR3 length: 17 amino acids. The germline CDR1 and CDR2 sequences are SGHRS and YFSETQ. CDR3 loop: CASSPATGTSVSDTQYF. The CDR3, as DNA: TGCGCCAGCAGCCCAGCCACCGGGACTAGCGTTTCAGATACGCAGTATTTT.